This passage covers 4 T cell receptor beta chains from one sample sequenced in a study of technical replicates of blood from a few donors. Measured with immunoSEQ multiplex PCR; TCRdb has only the in-frame clones, and not every one. The repertoire has approximately 99,000 clones, 95% of them found once; the top ten carry roughly 0.2%. The sequencing sample was made of T cells isolated from PBMCs. The receptors come from a human donor in good health.

The chain has TRBV11-3 and TRBJ1-6; D is unresolved. V shed 5 bases and J shed 0 bases, with 8 bases lying between them. Germline V gene data show CDR1 as SGHNT and CDR2 as YENEEA. This CDR3 is built from 15 residues. The CDR3 here is CASSPSGSYNSPLHF. For the CDR3, the DNA is TGTGCCAGCAGCCCCTCCGGCTCCTATAATTCACCCCTCCACTTT.

The chain recombines TRBV21-1 with TRBJ1-2; the D call of TRBD1 is as the table states it, not checked on the DNA. TRBV21-1 is reported as a pseudogene. The CDR3 consists of 15 residues. The CDR3 here is CASSKVGRGVRGYTF. In nucleotides, the CDR3 is TGTGCCAGCAGCAAAGTTGGCAGGGGGGTTCGTGGCTACACCTTC.

The chain employs TRBV21-1 and TRBJ2-2; the table's D call, TRBD2, was not checked against the DNA. TRBV21-1 is designated a pseudogene. CDR3 length: 15 amino acids. CDR3 bases: TGTGCCAGCAGCTTTGAGGGAAGCAACACCGGGGAGCTGTTTTTT. Protein: CASSFEGSNTGELFF.

This rearrangement joins TRBV7-9 to TRBJ1-1, with 7 nucleotides matching TRBD1. Unmatched junction bases numbered 10, after V lost 6 bases and J lost 0 bases. Germline CDR1 SEHNR, CDR2 FQNEAQ (reference sequence). CDR3 length: 16 residues. This chain's CDR3 is CASSLRQGLVNTEAFF. The CDR3 nucleotides are TGTGCCAGCAGTCTTAGACAGGGACTGGTGAACACTGAAGCTTTCTTT.